One sample yielded the 27 T cell receptor beta chains listed below, sequenced in a study. In TCRdb, the 5' RACE reads were re-called with MiXCR into one record per CDR3 protein. The sample gives over 55,000 distinct CDR3 sequences, 28% of which show up once; roughly 3% is in the top ten. The sequencing sample was made of tumor-infiltrating memory CD4+ T cells sorted from the breast tumor. Stated subset: memory CD4+ T cells, CD4+CD45RO+CD25-. The receptors shown here come from a female donor with breast cancer.

This clonotype was picked up many times. The chain links TRBV7-2 to TRBJ1-6; perhaps TRBD1 as D (6 bases). The CDR3 has 14 residues. Trimming removed 5 bases at V and 6 bases at J, with 11 bases between. Germline CDR1 is SGHTA and CDR2 is FQGNSA. CDR3 sequence reads: CASSVDRFNSPLHF. CDR3 coding DNA: TGTGCCAGCAGCGTAGACAGGTTTAATTCACCCCTCCACTTT. The full variable domain, with the rest looked up from reference TRBV7-2 and TRBJ1-6, is GAGVSQSPSNKVTEKGKDVELRCDPISGHTALYWYRQSLGQGLEFLIYFQGNSAPDKSGLPSDRFSAERTGGSVSTLTIQRTQQEDSAVYLCASSVDRFNSPLHFGNGTRLTVT.

V and J are TRBV6-5 and TRBJ2-5, with TRBD1 identical over 9 bases. Germline values: CDR1 MNHEY, CDR2 SVGAGI. The CDR3 has 16 amino acids. V trimming: 3 bases; J trimming: 2 bases; junction bases outside the gene matches: 7. CDR3 sequence: CASSYGHGTGQETQYF. The DNA of the CDR3 is TGTGCCAGCAGTTATGGACACGGGACAGGGCAAGAGACCCAGTACTTC.

The chain recombines TRBV10-3 with TRBJ1-2, with D perhaps matching TRBD1 (5 bases). The V end lost 3 bases, the J end lost 0 bases, and 17 bases lay between the germline ends. Germline CDR1 is ENHRY and CDR2 is SYGVKD. There are 17 residues in the CDR3. The CDR3 sequence is CAISDIGGAESNYGYTF. The CDR3 DNA follows: TGTGCCATCAGTGATATCGGGGGAGCGGAGTCTAACTATGGCTACACCTTC.

This clonotype has a handful of counts. The chain combines TRBV19 with TRBJ2-1, with a weak D call TRBD2 (6 bases). There are 11 residues in the CDR3. Trimming removed 9 bases from V and 8 bases from J, with 11 bases in between. In germline, CDR1 is LNHDA, CDR2 SQIVND (reference sequence). The CDR3 DNA reads as TGTGCCAGCGGGAGTAAGTATGAGCAGTTCTTC. Protein product: CASGSKYEQFF.

CDR3 DNA: TGCAGTGCTGCCGCCGGGGGAAAGAGCTATGGCTACACCTTC. Protein product: CSAAAGGKSYGYTF. The rearrangement joins TRBV20-1 to TRBJ1-2, with TRBD1 as a possible D gene (5 bases). This CDR3 has 14 residues. Trimming pared 5 bases from V and 4 bases from J, leaving 17 bases between. CDR1 DFQATT and CDR2 SNEGSKA come from the germline V gene (reference sequence).

This clonotype was detected only a few times. An end of the junction does not agree with germline; a read error may underlie this. The genes are TRBV2 and TRBJ2-6; the D gene is possibly TRBD1 (6 bases). The CDR3 is 13 residues long. Germline V CDR1 and CDR2: SNHLY, FYNNEI. The CDR3 DNA follows: TGTGCCTCGGACAGCTCTGGGGCCAACGGCCTGACTTTC. This sequence encodes CASDSSGANGLTF.

The chain links TRBV5-1 to TRBJ2-5, with a weak D call TRBD2 (5 bases). Germline V gene sequence: CDR1 SGHRS, CDR2 YFSETQ. With 7 bases removed from V and 2 bases from J, the gap between germline ends came to 6 bases. The CDR3 loop spans 11 amino acids. The CDR3 spells CASGEQETQYF. For the CDR3, the DNA is TGCGCCAGCGGGGAGCAAGAGACCCAGTACTTC.

A remark on this clonotype: With a much larger clone just one base away, this may be a read error. The chain is built from TRBV12-3 or TRBV12-4 and TRBJ2-1; a weak D match, TRBD1 (5 bases). This CDR3 spans 14 amino acids. For the CDR3, the DNA is TGTGCCTGCAGGAGCAGGGTCTCCTACAATGAGCAGTTCTTC. The encoded protein is CACRSRVSYNEQFF.

J is TRBJ2-7 and V is TRBV6-5; 9 positions match TRBD1. Looked up from germline, CDR1 is MNHEY and CDR2 is SVGAGI. With 4 bases clipped from V and 2 bases from J, the junction kept 6 bases outside the gene matches. CDR3 length equals 15 residues. CDR3 nucleotide sequence: TGTGCCAGCAGTTTCGGACAGGGGAGGACCTACGAGCAGTACTTC. It encodes CASSFGQGRTYEQYF.

Remarks on this clonotype: A much larger clonotype is one base distant, so this may be a read error. The genes are TRBV10-1 and TRBJ2-3; no clear D. The CDR3 has 13 amino acids. Per the germline V gene, CDR1 is WNHNN and CDR2 is SYGVQD (reference sequence). Trimming removed 6 bases from V and 9 bases from J, with 16 bases in between. CDR3 nucleotides: TGCGCCAGCAGCTCTAGTATATCATCGACGCAGTATTTT. It encodes CASSSSISSTQYF.

The V gene is TRBV5-1, the J gene TRBJ2-5, with D unresolved. Germline V gene lookup returns CDR1 SGHRS and CDR2 YFSETQ. Between the trimmed V and J ends, which lost 4 bases and 1 base, there was a span of 2 bases. The CDR3 is 11 amino acids. CDR3: CASSIQETQYF. The CDR3 coding sequence is TGCGCCAGCAGCATCCAAGAGACCCAGTACTTC.

This clonotype has ten or more counts. This chain joins TRBV7-2 and TRBJ2-3; no clear D. This CDR3 has 12 amino acids. V was clipped by 6 bases and J by 6 bases, with 10 bases between them. Germline CDR1 and CDR2: SGHTA and FQGNSA. CDR3 region: CASRAVVDTQYF. The CDR3 DNA reads as TGTGCCAGCAGGGCCGTTGTGGATACGCAGTATTTT.

The chain carries TRBV4-3 and TRBJ1-2; D remains unclear. Per the germline V gene, CDR1 is LGHNA and CDR2 is YSLEER. V was cut by 1 base and J by 3 bases, with 12 bases left in between. The CDR3 runs to 15 residues. As DNA, the CDR3 is TGCGCCAGCAGCCAAGGGTCAGGCACGGACTATGGCTACACCTTC. Translating gives CASSQGSGTDYGYTF.

This clonotype was observed a few times. The gene calls are TRBV15 and TRBJ2-7; the D gene is possibly TRBD2 (6 bases). The CDR3 is 13 residues long. The V gene lost 1 base and the J gene lost 2 bases, with 6 bases spanning the gap. The germline V gene encodes CDR1 LNHNV and CDR2 YYDKDF (reference sequence). CDR3 in DNA: TGTGCCACCAGCAGAGGACTAGCCTACGAGCAGTACTTC. Translated, it gives CATSRGLAYEQYF.

This clonotype occurred many times. This rearrangement joins TRBV7-2 to TRBJ2-2, with TRBD2 matching over 7 bases. The CDR3 is made up of 15 amino acids. Germline V gene lookup returns CDR1 SGHTA and CDR2 FQGNSA. V was clipped by 5 bases and J by 5 bases; unmatched bases: 8. The CDR3 DNA is TGTGCCAGCAGCGCGAGCGGGGCGGGAACCGGGGAGCTGTTTTTT. It specifies CASSASGAGTGELFF.

In its sample, this clonotype was seen a few times. The chain joins TRBV18 to TRBJ1-2; no firm D call. From germline, CDR1 is KGHSH and CDR2 LQKENI. Trimming removed 1 base at V and 3 bases at J, with 9 bases between. This CDR3 has 14 residues. The CDR3 nucleotides are TGTGCCAGCTCACCACGGGAGGGCTACTATGGCTACACCTTC. It codes for CASSPREGYYGYTF.

In its sample, this clonotype was seen a few times. This chain uses TRBV28 with TRBJ1-2; 9 bases agree with TRBD1. The CDR3 loop spans 17 amino acids. Germline assignment: CDR1 MDHEN and CDR2 SYDVKM. V was pared by 8 bases and J by 6 bases, with 19 bases of the junction left unmatched. The CDR3 DNA reads TGTGCCAGCGGCCAATCCGGGACAGGGAGAATCGACGATGGCTACACCTTC. Protein sequence: CASGQSGTGRIDDGYTF.

V gene TRBV5-1 combines with J gene TRBJ2-1; 10 bases line up with TRBD2. CDR1 and CDR2 from the germline V gene are SGHRS and YFSETQ. Trimming at V came to 3 bases and at J to 9 bases, leaving 6 bases not matched to a gene. The CDR3 totals 14 residues. CDR3 amino acids: CASSSTSGSGEQFF. The CDR3 DNA sequence: TGCGCCAGCAGCTCGACTAGCGGGTCTGGTGAGCAGTTCTTC. The whole variable domain, remainder taken from reference TRBV5-1 and TRBJ2-1, is KAGVTQTPRYLIKTRGQQVTLSCSPISGHRSVSWYQQTPGQGLQFLFEYFSETQRNKGNFPGRFSGRQFSNSRSEMNVSTLELGDSALYLCASSSTSGSGEQFFGPGTRLTVL.

This rearrangement joins TRBV18 to TRBJ1-1; 8 positions match TRBD1. Germline V gene lookup returns CDR1 KGHSH and CDR2 LQKENI. The length of the CDR3 is 13 residues. The trim removed 6 bases at V and 3 bases at J, leaving 3 bases unmatched. The CDR3 region is CASSPTGDTEAFF. CDR3 sequence (DNA): TGTGCCAGCTCTCCGACAGGGGACACTGAAGCTTTCTTT. The variable domain in full, with the rest retrieved from reference TRBV18 and TRBJ1-1, is NAGVMQNPRHLVRRRGQEARLRCSPMKGHSHVYWYRQLPEEGLKFMVYLQKENIIDESGMPKERFSAEFPKEGPSILRIQQVVRGDSAAYFCASSPTGDTEAFFGQGTRLTVV.

The J gene is TRBJ2-7, the V gene TRBV20-1; D is tentatively TRBD1 or TRBD2 (5 bases each). There are 14 residues in the CDR3. Trimming took off 6 bases at V and 2 bases at J, with 17 bases between the two ends. The germline gives CDR1 DFQATT, CDR2 SNEGSKA (reference sequence). CDR3 DNA sequence: TGCAGTGCAAAAGGGGACGCAGGCACCTACGAGCAGTACTTC. Translated, it gives CSAKGDAGTYEQYF.

The V call is TRBV4-3, the J call TRBJ1-6, with no clear D. There are 13 residues in the CDR3. Germline V CDR1 and CDR2: LGHNA, YSLEER. V lost 0 bases and J lost 13, with 10 bases in between. The CDR3 is CASSQDLRTPLHF. The CDR3 coding sequence is TGCGCCAGCAGCCAAGATCTTAGGACTCCCCTCCACTTT.

There are a few counts of this clonotype. One junction end does not reproduce the germline sequence, and a read error may be involved. J is TRBJ2-6 and V is TRBV7-3; no reliable D call. This CDR3 has 16 amino acids. CDR1 is SGHTA, CDR2 FQGTGA, per germline. This CDR3 reads CASSLTGPSGANVLTF. CDR3 nucleotides: TGTGCCAGCAGCCTAACTGGGCCTTCGGGGGCCAACGTCCTGACTTTC.

The rearrangement joins TRBV29-1 to TRBJ2-1; D possibly corresponds to TRBD2 (8 bases). V gave up 5 bases and J gave up 10 bases, with 21 bases separating them. The CDR3 length is 14 residues. Germline V gives CDR1 SQVTM, CDR2 ANQGSEA. The CDR3 loop is CSVCQHLAGQEQFF. CDR3 nucleotide sequence: TGCAGCGTTTGTCAACACTTAGCGGGACAGGAGCAGTTCTTC.

V gene TRBV7-3 combines with J gene TRBJ2-2; D ambiguous. CDR3 length: 14 amino acids. Germline V gives CDR1 SGHTA, CDR2 FQGTGA. Trimming cost V 1 base and J 2 bases, with 5 bases left between them. DNA of the CDR3: TGTGCCAGCAGCTTAATCCTCAACACCGGGGAGCTGTTTTTT. Protein product: CASSLILNTGELFF.

V and J are TRBV7-9 and TRBJ2-1, with TRBD2 identical over 7 bases. The J segment lost 6 bases and the V segment lost 4 bases, leaving 0 bases of the junction unmatched. Germline assignment: CDR1 SEHNR and CDR2 FQNEAQ (reference sequence). The CDR3 sequence is 12 residues long. The CDR3 loop reads CASSWEGNEQFF. For the CDR3, the DNA is TGTGCCAGCAGCTGGGAGGGCAATGAGCAGTTCTTC.

This chain links TRBV20-1 with TRBJ2-1; possible D gene TRBD1, 6 bases. The CDR3 length is 14 residues. The ends were cut back, 5 bases at V and 7 bases at J, with 18 bases in the middle. Germline V gene lookup returns CDR1 DFQATT and CDR2 SNEGSKA (reference sequence). In nucleotides, the CDR3 is TGCAGTGCTCCGCAGGGGTGGCGGTCGAATGAGCAGTTCTTC. It yields the protein CSAPQGWRSNEQFF.

This rearrangement joins TRBV12-3 or TRBV12-4 to TRBJ1-1; D call uncertain. Trimming removed 3 bases at V and 7 bases at J, with 12 bases between. CDR3 length: 13 amino acids. CDR3 residues: CASSFGPRNEAFF. CDR3 bases: TGTGCCAGCAGTTTCGGACCGCGAAATGAAGCTTTCTTT.